The 19 T cell receptor beta chains below come from one sample, sequenced in a study of blood T cells in healthy people across ages. Primers used in a second PCR of about 6 to 12 cycles were a sample-barcoded 5' primer and a J-beta primer mix. TCRdb redid the calling of the 5' RACE reads with MiXCR, one entry per CDR3 protein. This sample has approximately 800,000 distinct CDR3 sequences, with around 50% found just once. The sequenced sample was blood. Every receptor here comes from a middle-aged man in good health.

The V and J genes are TRBV9 and TRBJ2-7, with a weak D call TRBD1 (5 bases). V gave up 4 bases and J gave up 0 bases, with 14 bases separating them. The V gene's germline CDR1 is SGDLS and CDR2 YYNGEE. CDR3 length: 15 amino acids. The CDR3 bases are TGTGCCAGCAGCCCTTTAGGGGCGAGCTCCTACGAGCAGTACTTC. Translation: CASSPLGASSYEQYF. Based on the CDR3 plus reference TRBV9 and TRBJ2-7, the full variable domain is DSGVTQTPKHLITATGQRVTLRCSPRSGDLSVYWYQQSLDQGLQFLIQYYNGEERAKGNILERFSAQQFPDLHSELNLSSLELGDSALYFCASSPLGASSYEQYFGPGTRLTVT.

This clonotype was observed a single time. V is TRBV9 and J is TRBJ2-5; no definite D call. V lost 3 bases and J 11 bases, leaving 17 bases between the germline ends. The CDR3 extends over 13 amino acids. The germline gives CDR1 SGDLS, CDR2 YYNGEE. The CDR3, as DNA: TGTGCCAGCAGCGGAGTGGGAACCAATGAGCAGTACTTC. Its protein is CASSGVGTNEQYF.

The chain employs TRBV7-6 and TRBJ1-1, with a possible D match to TRBD1 (5 bases). Germline CDR1 is SGHVS and CDR2 is FNYEAQ. The CDR3 runs 15 residues. V was shortened by 4 bases and J by 1 base, with 13 bases between the two germline ends. The DNA for the CDR3 is TGTGCCAGCAGCTCCAATCTTGGGGGGAACACTGAAGCTTTCTTT. Amino acids: CASSSNLGGNTEAFF.

This clonotype was seen many times. The J gene is TRBJ1-5, the V gene TRBV29-1; no firm D call. The length of the CDR3 is 12 residues. CDR1 is SQVTM and CDR2 is ANQGSEA in the germline V gene. V lost 4 bases and J 5 bases, leaving 9 bases between the germline ends. CDR3 in amino acids: CSVGLPDQPQHF. The DNA for the CDR3 is TGCAGCGTTGGCCTGCCAGATCAGCCCCAGCATTTT.

This chain links TRBV5-1 with TRBJ1-1, with D perhaps matching TRBD1 (5 bases). Trimming shortened V by 4 bases and J by 8 bases, and 21 bases separated the two germline ends. The CDR3 covers 15 residues. Per the germline V gene, CDR1 is SGHRS and CDR2 is YFSETQ. The CDR3 region is CASSGGYVQGGEAFF. In nucleotides, the CDR3 is TGCGCCAGCAGCGGGGGGTACGTGCAGGGCGGCGAAGCTTTCTTT.

This chain links TRBV20-1 with TRBJ2-3, with TRBD1 matching over 8 bases. Germline values: CDR1 DFQATT, CDR2 SNEGSKA (reference sequence). The CDR3 contains 16 residues. Germline trimming cut 3 bases from V and 2 bases from J; bases unmatched to any gene: 10. CDR3 in DNA: TGCAGTGCTAGGAAGCCCGGGACAGGCCTCACAGATACGCAGTATTTT. It is translated as CSARKPGTGLTDTQYF.

The chain recombines TRBV28 with TRBJ1-2; 8 bases map to TRBD1. The ends lost 1 base at V and 8 bases at J; junction bases unmatched: 6. The CDR3 extends over 14 amino acids. The V gene's germline CDR1 is MDHEN and CDR2 SYDVKM. CDR3 DNA: TGTGCCAGCAGTTTATTGACAGGGGCTGGAGGCTACACCTTC. Translating gives CASSLLTGAGGYTF.

Only one count was recorded for this clonotype. V and J are TRBV11-1 and TRBJ2-5; D may correspond to TRBD1 or TRBD2 (6 bases each). V lost 4 bases to trimming and J lost 11 bases, with 20 bases between them. CDR1 is SGHAT, CDR2 FQDESV, per germline (reference sequence). The CDR3 has 14 amino acids. The CDR3 loop is CASSSGEWDSEQYF. Here the CDR3 DNA reads TGTGCCAGCAGCTCAGGGGAATGGGACTCAGAGCAGTACTTC.

The CDR3 loop is CASSLEGVLYEQYF. The CDR3 bases are TGCGCCAGCAGCTTGGAGGGCGTCTTATACGAGCAGTACTTC. This chain connects TRBV5-1 to TRBJ2-7; D is unresolved. There are 14 residues in the CDR3. Germline V CDR1 and CDR2: SGHRS, YFSETQ. V lost 0 bases and J 4 bases, leaving 11 bases between the germline ends.

A note on this clonotype: One end of the junction varies from germline; a read error may be responsible. The V gene is TRBV4-1, the J gene TRBJ2-3, with D maybe TRBD1 (8 bases). Looked up from germline, CDR1 is MGHRA and CDR2 is YSYEKL. The CDR3 contains 15 residues. The CDR3, as DNA: TGCGCCAGCAGCCAACCAGGACAGGGAGGGGATACGCAGTTTTTT. This sequence encodes CASSQPGQGGDTQFF.

This clonotype was detected only once. The chain employs TRBV28 and TRBJ2-7; the match to TRBD1 covers 7 bases. Germline lookup yields CDR1 MDHEN and CDR2 SYDVKM. There are 17 residues in the CDR3. V trimming: 3 bases; J trimming: 3 bases; junction bases outside the gene matches: 14. CDR3 nucleotides: TGTGCCAGCAGTTTGCGAGCGTCCGGGACAGACAACTACGAGCAGTACTTC. Amino acids: CASSLRASGTDNYEQYF.

V is TRBV11-3 and J is TRBJ2-3; tentatively, D is TRBD2 (5 bases). V lost 3 bases and J lost 9, with 16 bases in between. The CDR3 sequence is 14 residues long. Germline V CDR1 and CDR2: SGHNT, YENEEA. In nucleotides, the CDR3 is TGTGCCAGCAGCTTCCAAGATGTTAGAGGGACGCAGTATTTT. It translates to CASSFQDVRGTQYF.

J is TRBJ1-4 and V is TRBV3-1, with TRBD1 as a possible D gene (6 bases). The CDR3 totals 15 residues. Per germline, CDR1 LGHDT and CDR2 YNNKEL (reference sequence). Trimming stripped 7 bases from V and 2 bases from J, with 14 bases between. The DNA of the CDR3 is TGTGCCAGCACCTCAAAAGGGGGGACTAATGAAAAACTGTTTTTT. The encoded protein is CASTSKGGTNEKLFF. Full variable domain (rest looked up from reference TRBV3-1 and TRBJ1-4): DTAVSQTPKYLVTQMGNDKSIKCEQNLGHDTMYWYKQDSKKFLKIMFSYNNKELIINETVPNRFSPKSPDKAHLNLHINSLELGDSAVYFCASTSKGGTNEKLFFGSGTQLSVL.

The V call is TRBV12-3 or TRBV12-4, the J call TRBJ1-6, with D possibly being TRBD1 (5 bases). The CDR3 length is 14 residues. V lost 7 bases to trimming and J lost 9 bases, with 16 bases between them. This CDR3 reads CASTDRGVGSPLHF. In DNA form, the CDR3 reads TGTGCCAGCACCGATCGGGGGGTTGGTTCACCCCTCCACTTT.

V usage is TRBV6-1 and J usage is TRBJ2-5; TRBD1 matches 7 bases. The CDR3 runs to 18 residues. From germline, CDR1 is MNHNS and CDR2 SASEGT. Trimming cost V 2 bases and J 4 bases; bases outside gene matches: 16. CDR3 nucleotides: TGTGCCAGCAGTGAAAAAGGGGAGACAGGGATCTGGGGAGAGACCCAGTACTTC. It yields the protein CASSEKGETGIWGETQYF.

The chain carries TRBV28 and TRBJ2-5; D is uncertain. Near its end, the DNA agrees better with TRBJ2-7, so the J call may be wrong. Germline V gene lookup returns CDR1 MDHEN and CDR2 SYDVKM. This CDR3 has 12 amino acids. The CDR3 region has the DNA TGTGCCAGCAGTTTATGGTCCCACGAGCAGTACTTC. Encoded protein: CASSLWSHEQYF.

The chain is built from TRBV11-2 and TRBJ1-1; D gene unclear. V lost 2 bases and J 1 base, leaving 8 bases between the germline ends. Germline V gives CDR1 SGHAT, CDR2 FQNNGV. The CDR3 has 14 residues. The CDR3 region has the DNA TGTGCCAGCAGCTTATTCCCCTCGAACACTGAAGCTTTCTTT. Its translation: CASSLFPSNTEAFF.

V is TRBV5-1 and J is TRBJ2-7; D might be TRBD2 (6 bases). The end of the DNA is better explained by TRBJ2-5, so the J call may be wrong. CDR1 is SGHRS and CDR2 is YFSETQ in the germline V gene. The CDR3 consists of 14 residues. The CDR3, as DNA: TGCGCCAGCAGCCCCCGACTAGACGGGGAGACCCAGTACTTC. Protein: CASSPRLDGETQYF.

The table lists this clonotype with a few counts. This rearrangement joins TRBV3-1 to TRBJ2-7; 10 positions match TRBD2. The CDR3 extends over 16 amino acids. Germline V gene sequence: CDR1 LGHDT, CDR2 YNNKEL (reference sequence). Unmatched junction bases numbered 9, after V lost 1 base and J lost 6 bases. CDR3 nucleotide sequence: TGTGCCAGCAGCCAAGTAGCAGCGGGAGGGTCGGGCGAGCAGTACTTC. Translated: CASSQVAAGGSGEQYF.